This record concerns one T cell receptor beta chain sequence. Its antigen is currently unknown. The data were taken from a study of cytomegalovirus exposure and HLA in healthy donors. Overall study findings and caveats: There were some V segments, including TRBV6-2 and TRBV6-3, excluded as indistinguishable. It was fewer than 200 TCR beta chains that were listed as cytomegalovirus-associated. The study reported that TCR beta sequences accurately predicted HLA-A and HLA-B alleles in most subjects. Common viral pathogens were later found to be apparently linked to several of the most significant clusters.

Germline CDR1 is LNHDA and CDR2 is SQIVND (reference sequence). Losses at the gene ends were 2 bases for V and 0 bases for J; bases not matched to a gene: 4. The CDR3 length is 16 residues. The primer mix had 60 Vbeta and 13 Jbeta primers. The data were produced by immunoSEQ multiplex PCR, yet TCRdb's version contains in-frame clones alone and is incomplete. The table records about 110,000 clones, approximately 82% of them present only once. This TCR derives from a man aged 25 to 40 in good health and CMV-seropositive. The chain joins TRBV19 to TRBJ1-3, with TRBD1 matching 7 bases. Material for sequencing was PBMCs. CDR3 sequence (DNA): TGTGCCAGTAGTATAACAGGGGCTTACTCTGGAAACACCATATATTTT. It encodes CASSITGAYSGNTIYF.